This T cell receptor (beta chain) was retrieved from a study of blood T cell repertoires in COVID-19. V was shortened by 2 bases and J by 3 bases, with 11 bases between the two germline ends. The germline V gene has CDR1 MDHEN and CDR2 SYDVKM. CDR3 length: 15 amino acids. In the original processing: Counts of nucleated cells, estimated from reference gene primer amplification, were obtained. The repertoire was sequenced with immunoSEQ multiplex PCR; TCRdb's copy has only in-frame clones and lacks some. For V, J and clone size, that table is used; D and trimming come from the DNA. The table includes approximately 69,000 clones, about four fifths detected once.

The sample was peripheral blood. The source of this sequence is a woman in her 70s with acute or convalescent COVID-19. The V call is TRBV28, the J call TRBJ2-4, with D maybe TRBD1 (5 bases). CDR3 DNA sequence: TGTGCCAGCAGTTTAGGAGATCAGGGCAAAAACATTCAGTACTTC. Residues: CASSLGDQGKNIQYF.